The rows below give T cell receptor beta chains drawn from one sample of a study of blood T cells in healthy people across ages. TCRdb recomputed calls from the 5' RACE reads with MiXCR, one row per CDR3 protein. The sample contains some 1.5 million distinct CDR3 sequences, over 25% of which appear only once. The material sequenced was blood. Receptor source: a woman aged 25 to 39 in good health. The CDR3 runs from the conserved cysteine through the conserved F or W. Each record gives: clone size, J gene, V gene, D gene, CDR3 DNA, CDR3 protein. The D gene is left open where the match is weak. Only some rows state a clone size, as once, few, many or a class for expanded clones.

clone size: many; J gene: TRBJ2-5; V gene: TRBV29-1; D gene: TRBD2; CDR3 DNA: TGCAGCGTCCACAGCGGGAGAGAAGAGACCCAGTACTTC; CDR3 protein: CSVHSGREETQYF
clone size: few; J gene: TRBJ1-2; V gene: TRBV21-1; D gene: NA; CDR3 DNA: TGTGCCAGCACCGATATCAGGGGGCCGGGAGGCTACACCTTC; CDR3 protein: CASTDIRGPGGYTF
clone size: NA; J gene: TRBJ2-3; V gene: TRBV20-1; D gene: NA; CDR3 DNA: TGCAGTGCTAGTGTTCCTGGTCTTCCAGATACGCAGTATTTT; CDR3 protein: CSASVPGLPDTQYF
clone size: many; J gene: TRBJ2-1; V gene: TRBV20-1; D gene: TRBD2; CDR3 DNA: TGCAGTGCTAGAGAGCGAAGCGGGGGATACAATGAGCAGTTCTTC; CDR3 protein: CSARERSGGYNEQFF
clone size: many; J gene: TRBJ2-7; V gene: TRBV12-3/TRBV12-4; D gene: TRBD1; CDR3 DNA: TGTGCCAGCAGTCGACAGGGAAGAGCCTACGAGCAGTACTTC; CDR3 protein: CASSRQGRAYEQYF
clone size: NA; J gene: TRBJ1-5; V gene: TRBV7-2; D gene: NA; CDR3 DNA: TGTGCCAGCAGCCCGCAAACAGGGTCTCGTCAGCCCCAGCATTTT; CDR3 protein: CASSPQTGSRQPQHF
clone size: NA; J gene: TRBJ2-3; V gene: TRBV7-9; D gene: TRBD2; CDR3 DNA: TGTGCCAGCAGCATCTACCGGACTAGCGCGAGCACAGATACGCAGTATTTT; CDR3 protein: CASSIYRTSASTDTQYF
clone size: NA; J gene: TRBJ2-1; V gene: TRBV5-1; D gene: NA; CDR3 DNA: TGCGCCAGCAGCTTCAACAGGGAATCGAATGAGCAGTTCTTC; CDR3 protein: CASSFNRESNEQFF
clone size: few; J gene: TRBJ1-2; V gene: TRBV9; D gene: NA; CDR3 DNA: TGTGCCAGCAGCGCCGCCCGGCAGGCTAACTATGGCTACACCTTC; CDR3 protein: CASSAARQANYGYTF
clone size: few; J gene: TRBJ2-1; V gene: TRBV21-1; D gene: NA; CDR3 DNA: TGTGCCAGCAGCACCTTGACAGGGAATGAGCAGTTCTTC; CDR3 protein: CASSTLTGNEQFF
clone size: few; J gene: TRBJ1-4; V gene: TRBV7-9; D gene: TRBD1; CDR3 DNA: TGTGCCAGCAGCCCAGTCTCGACAGGGATAAGTGAAAAACTGTTTTTT; CDR3 protein: CASSPVSTGISEKLFF
clone size: NA; J gene: TRBJ2-1; V gene: TRBV28; D gene: TRBD1; CDR3 DNA: TGTGCCAGCAGCTCGTGGGACAGGGAACATAGGGACAATGGGCAGTTCTTC; CDR3 protein: CASSSWDREHRDNGQFF
clone size: NA; J gene: TRBJ2-5; V gene: TRBV6-2/TRBV6-3; D gene: NA; CDR3 DNA: TGTGCCAGCACAATCCGGGACAATAAAGAGACCCAGTACTTC; CDR3 protein: CASTIRDNKETQYF
clone size: few; J gene: TRBJ2-1; V gene: TRBV6-6; D gene: NA; CDR3 DNA: TGTGCCAGCAGTGGGCCAGGGTTCAGATCGAATGAGCAGTTCTTC; CDR3 protein: CASSGPGFRSNEQFF
clone size: NA; J gene: TRBJ2-5; V gene: TRBV5-1; D gene: TRBD1; CDR3 DNA: TGCGCCAGCAGCACCCCGGCGGGACAGGGGGCGAACGGGGAGACCCAGTACTTC; CDR3 protein: CASSTPAGQGANGETQYF
clone size: few; J gene: TRBJ1-5; V gene: TRBV6-5; D gene: TRBD1; CDR3 DNA: TGTGCCAGCAAGGGGGCAAGCAATCAGCCCCAGCATTTT; CDR3 protein: CASKGASNQPQHF
clone size: many; J gene: TRBJ2-1; V gene: TRBV7-7; D gene: NA; CDR3 DNA: TGTGCCAGCAGCTTAGAAGCAGGGAATGAGCAGTTCTTC; CDR3 protein: CASSLEAGNEQFF
clone size: NA; J gene: TRBJ2-3; V gene: TRBV9; D gene: NA; CDR3 DNA: TGTGCCAGCAGACCGACAGCTACAGATACGCAGTATTTT; CDR3 protein: CASRPTATDTQYF
clone size: few; J gene: TRBJ2-5; V gene: TRBV12-3/TRBV12-4; D gene: TRBD2; CDR3 DNA: TGTGCCGGCAGTTTAGAGGGACTAGGAAAGCAAGAGACCCAGTACTTC; CDR3 protein: CAGSLEGLGKQETQYF
clone size: few; J gene: TRBJ2-3; V gene: TRBV5-1; D gene: TRBD1; CDR3 DNA: TGCGCCAGCAAGCTAAGGGGGCTAACAGATACGCAGTATTTT; CDR3 protein: CASKLRGLTDTQYF
clone size: NA; J gene: TRBJ2-7; V gene: TRBV12-3/TRBV12-4; D gene: NA; CDR3 DNA: TGTGCCAGCAGTCAAGGGGGGTATCGGGGGACCCTTGAGCAGTACTTC; CDR3 protein: CASSQGGYRGTLEQYF
clone size: NA; J gene: TRBJ1-2; V gene: TRBV27; D gene: NA; CDR3 DNA: TGTGCCAGCAGTCCTCGAAGGATTTATGGCTACACCTTC; CDR3 protein: CASSPRRIYGYTF
clone size: few; J gene: TRBJ2-7; V gene: TRBV5-6; D gene: NA; CDR3 DNA: TGTGCCAGCAGCGGAACAGTCGACGAGCAGTACTTC; CDR3 protein: CASSGTVDEQYF
clone size: NA; J gene: TRBJ1-2; V gene: TRBV4-1; D gene: TRBD1; CDR3 DNA: TGCGCCAGCAGCCAGGGACAGACAGGGGAGGAGGGCTACACCTTC; CDR3 protein: CASSQGQTGEEGYTF
clone size: NA; J gene: TRBJ2-5; V gene: TRBV28; D gene: TRBD1; CDR3 DNA: TGTGCCAGCAGTTCTCAGACAGGGGGCCAGAATCAAGAGACCCAGTACTTC; CDR3 protein: CASSSQTGGQNQETQYF
clone size: many; J gene: TRBJ2-7; V gene: TRBV28; D gene: NA; CDR3 DNA: TGTGCCAGCAGCCGTAGGGGCATCTCCTACGAGCAGTACTTC; CDR3 protein: CASSRRGISYEQYF
clone size: NA; J gene: TRBJ2-1; V gene: TRBV11-2; D gene: TRBD2; CDR3 DNA: TGTGCCAGCAGCGTACCGGGACTAGCGGAAGAGCAGTTCTTC; CDR3 protein: CASSVPGLAEEQFF
clone size: NA; J gene: TRBJ2-1; V gene: TRBV5-1; D gene: TRBD1; CDR3 DNA: TGCGCCAGCAGCTCGGGGGACAGGGGGTATGAGCAGTTCTTC; CDR3 protein: CASSSGDRGYEQFF
clone size: NA; J gene: TRBJ2-1; V gene: TRBV5-1; D gene: NA; CDR3 DNA: TGCGCCAGCAGCACCACAGGGATGTCCTACAATGAGCAGTTCTTC; CDR3 protein: CASSTTGMSYNEQFF
clone size: once; J gene: TRBJ1-1; V gene: TRBV6-2/TRBV6-3; D gene: TRBD1; CDR3 DNA: TGTGCCAGCAGGGAGGGGGCCGCGAACACTGAAGCTTTCTTT; CDR3 protein: CASREGAANTEAFF
clone size: many; J gene: TRBJ2-5; V gene: TRBV29-1; D gene: TRBD2; CDR3 DNA: TGCAGCGTCACCCCTGGGACTACCTCGGAGACCCAGTACTTC; CDR3 protein: CSVTPGTTSETQYF
clone size: NA; J gene: TRBJ2-1; V gene: TRBV4-1; D gene: NA; CDR3 DNA: TGCGCCAGCAGCCCCCGCCGGACAGCCGACTCCTACAATGAGCAGTTCTTC; CDR3 protein: CASSPRRTADSYNEQFF
clone size: few; J gene: TRBJ2-1; V gene: TRBV5-1; D gene: NA; CDR3 DNA: TGCGCCAGCAGCTCGCCTGAGGGTGGATTATACAATGAGCAGTTCTTC; CDR3 protein: CASSSPEGGLYNEQFF
clone size: NA; J gene: TRBJ2-5; V gene: TRBV9; D gene: NA; CDR3 DNA: TGTGCCAGCAGCAAGGGCAGGGGGGTAGGAGAGACCCAGTACTTC; CDR3 protein: CASSKGRGVGETQYF
clone size: many; J gene: TRBJ2-3; V gene: TRBV20-1; D gene: TRBD1; CDR3 DNA: TGCAGCGGAGGACGACAGGGGACAGATACGCAGTATTTT; CDR3 protein: CSGGRQGTDTQYF
clone size: few; J gene: TRBJ2-7; V gene: TRBV24-1; D gene: NA; CDR3 DNA: TGTGCCACCAGTGAACAGGGAAGTGGCTACGAGCAGTACTTC; CDR3 protein: CATSEQGSGYEQYF
clone size: NA; J gene: TRBJ1-2; V gene: TRBV27; D gene: NA; CDR3 DNA: TGTGCCAGCAGCCCTTCCCGGAGTGCTGGCTACACCTTC; CDR3 protein: CASSPSRSAGYTF
clone size: many; J gene: TRBJ2-5; V gene: TRBV21-1; D gene: NA; CDR3 DNA: TGTGCCAGCAGCACCTCTGGACAGTTAGGGCAGTACTTC; CDR3 protein: CASSTSGQLGQYF
clone size: NA; J gene: TRBJ2-5; V gene: TRBV7-9; D gene: NA; CDR3 DNA: TGTGCCAGCAGCTCTTGGACCGGGGAGACCCAGTACTTC; CDR3 protein: CASSSWTGETQYF
clone size: few; J gene: TRBJ2-7; V gene: TRBV4-1; D gene: NA; CDR3 DNA: TGCGCCAGCAGCCACTCGAGGGGGTACGAGCAGTACTTC; CDR3 protein: CASSHSRGYEQYF
clone size: few; J gene: TRBJ1-6; V gene: TRBV2; D gene: TRBD1; CDR3 DNA: TGTGCCAGCTTGCGGGACAGGGGGCAAACCCTCCACTTT; CDR3 protein: CASLRDRGQTLHF
clone size: NA; J gene: TRBJ2-5; V gene: TRBV12-3/TRBV12-4; D gene: TRBD2; CDR3 DNA: TGTGCCAGCAGTTTGGGGATCGGGAGGGCAGCTCCAGAGACCCAGTACTTC; CDR3 protein: CASSLGIGRAAPETQYF
clone size: NA; J gene: TRBJ2-2; V gene: TRBV6-1; D gene: TRBD2; CDR3 DNA: TGTGCCAGCACCCTCGGGACTAGCGGATTGAACACCGGGGAGCTGTTTTTT; CDR3 protein: CASTLGTSGLNTGELFF
clone size: NA; J gene: TRBJ2-1; V gene: TRBV2; D gene: NA; CDR3 DNA: TGTGCCAGCAGTGAACTAGCTCCGGGATACAATGAGCAGTTCTTC; CDR3 protein: CASSELAPGYNEQFF
clone size: few; J gene: TRBJ2-1; V gene: TRBV6-5; D gene: TRBD2; CDR3 DNA: TGTGCCAGCAGCTGCGCCGGGGTAGCGGGGAATGAGCAGTTCTTC; CDR3 protein: CASSCAGVAGNEQFF
clone size: few; J gene: TRBJ1-4; V gene: TRBV20-1; D gene: NA; CDR3 DNA: TGCAGTGCCCCAAACCGGGAAAAACTGTTTTTT; CDR3 protein: CSAPNREKLFF
clone size: NA; J gene: TRBJ2-3; V gene: TRBV5-5; D gene: TRBD1; CDR3 DNA: TGTGCCAGCAGCTTTTTGGGGACAGGCACAGATACGCAGTATTTT; CDR3 protein: CASSFLGTGTDTQYF
clone size: once; J gene: TRBJ1-6; V gene: TRBV6-6; D gene: NA; CDR3 DNA: TGTGCCAGCAGTTACTCAGGGTCATCCCCCCACTTT; CDR3 protein: CASSYSGSSPHF
clone size: NA; J gene: TRBJ2-7; V gene: TRBV7-9; D gene: TRBD1; CDR3 DNA: TGTGCCAGCAGGCAGGGACAGCACTCCTACGAGCAGTACTTC; CDR3 protein: CASRQGQHSYEQYF
clone size: NA; J gene: TRBJ2-1; V gene: TRBV7-2; D gene: NA; CDR3 DNA: TGTGCCAGCAGCTTAGACCGGGGGCGGCGAAGCTCCTACAATGAGCAGTTCTTC; CDR3 protein: CASSLDRGRRSSYNEQFF
clone size: NA; J gene: TRBJ1-4; V gene: TRBV30; D gene: NA; CDR3 DNA: TGTGCCTGGAGTGTTCGGTCAGGGCAAGTGGTGTTTTTT; CDR3 protein: CAWSVRSGQVVFF
clone size: few; J gene: TRBJ2-1; V gene: TRBV7-8; D gene: NA; CDR3 DNA: TGTGCCAGCAGCTTAAATCCCGTTTCCTACAATGAGCAGTTCTTC; CDR3 protein: CASSLNPVSYNEQFF
clone size: NA; J gene: TRBJ2-1; V gene: TRBV20-1; D gene: NA; CDR3 DNA: TGCAGTGCTCCCCGGGGACCGACCTACAATGAGCAGTTCTTC; CDR3 protein: CSAPRGPTYNEQFF
clone size: NA; J gene: TRBJ1-4; V gene: TRBV4-3; D gene: TRBD1; CDR3 DNA: TGCGCCAGCAGCCAGGACAGGGGTCGAGATGAAAAACTGTTTTTT; CDR3 protein: CASSQDRGRDEKLFF
clone size: few; J gene: TRBJ2-3; V gene: TRBV5-1; D gene: NA; CDR3 DNA: TGCGCCAGCAGCTCGAGCGGAGGGGCGAGGGATTCGCAGTATTTT; CDR3 protein: CASSSSGGARDSQYF
clone size: many; J gene: TRBJ2-7; V gene: TRBV10-3; D gene: TRBD2; CDR3 DNA: TGTGCCATCAGTGGGCTAGCGGGAGGCGAGCAGTACTTC; CDR3 protein: CAISGLAGGEQYF
clone size: many; J gene: TRBJ2-5; V gene: TRBV29-1; D gene: TRBD1; CDR3 DNA: TGCAGCGTTGAAGGAGGGACAGGGGCGGAGACCCAGTACTTC; CDR3 protein: CSVEGGTGAETQYF